Below are 5 T cell receptor beta chains sequenced from a single sample in a study of chemoradiotherapy in HPV16-positive cancers. The protocol was immunoSEQ multiplex PCR, while the TCRdb copy is restricted to in-frame clones and leaves out a portion. The sample yields 25,000 to 30,000 clones, over 90% seen once. This material consisted of blood, taken from a patient who underwent chemoradiotherapy. The source of these receptors is a human donor with HPV-associated anogenital cancer.

This sequence joins TRBV6-1 and TRBJ1-2, with unresolved D. The CDR3 covers 12 residues. V lost 8 bases to trimming and J lost 3 bases, with 10 bases between them. From germline, CDR1 is MNHNS and CDR2 SASEGT. CDR3 in amino acids: CASVHPHYGYTF. The DNA of the CDR3 is TGTGCCAGCGTACACCCGCACTATGGCTACACCTTC.

The CDR3 DNA reads TGTGCCAGCAGTGAAGCGATGGACAGCTATAACTATGGCTACACCTTC. Amino acid sequence: CASSEAMDSYNYGYTF. The chain has TRBV2 and TRBJ1-2; possible D gene TRBD1, 6 bases. V was pared by 0 bases and J by 1 base, with 12 bases between. This CDR3 is 16 amino acids long. The V gene's germline CDR1 is SNHLY and CDR2 FYNNEI.

The chain has TRBV18 and TRBJ1-3, with 10 nucleotides matching TRBD1. The CDR3 is 15 residues long. With V trimmed by 3 bases and J by 4 bases, 3 bases remained unmatched. The germline V gene has CDR1 KGHSH and CDR2 LQKENI. CDR3 in DNA: TGTGCCAGCTCACCCGGGACAGGGGCAGGAAACACCATATATTTT. Translated, it gives CASSPGTGAGNTIYF.

The rearrangement links TRBV28 to TRBJ2-7, with D possibly TRBD2 on 6 matching bases. Germline assignment: CDR1 MDHEN and CDR2 SYDVKM. This CDR3 is built from 13 residues. With 8 bases removed from V and 0 bases from J, the gap between germline ends came to 11 bases. CDR3 amino acids: CASRETNSYEQYF. CDR3 nucleotide sequence: TGTGCCAGCCGGGAGACTAACTCCTACGAGCAGTACTTC.

In its sample, this clone was seen a few times. The chain carries TRBV9 and TRBJ1-2, with D maybe TRBD1 (6 bases). Germline V gives CDR1 SGDLS, CDR2 YYNGEE. Trimming shortened V by 3 bases and J by 8 bases, and 14 bases separated the two germline ends. The CDR3 has 13 residues. The CDR3: CASSDGGPHGYTF. The DNA for the CDR3 is TGTGCCAGCAGCGACGGGGGCCCACACGGCTACACCTTC. Combining the CDR3 with reference TRBV9 and TRBJ1-2 gives the whole variable domain DSGVTQTPKHLITATGQRVTLRCSPRSGDLSVYWYQQSLDQGLQFLIQYYNGEERAKGNILERFSAQQFPDLHSELNLSSLELGDSALYFCASSDGGPHGYTFGSGTRLTVV.